This passage covers 22 T cell receptor beta chains from one sample sequenced in a study of OX40 agonist ivuxolimab in advanced cancers. The protocol was immunoSEQ multiplex PCR, while the TCRdb copy is restricted to in-frame clones and leaves out a portion. The table includes under 100,000 clones, roughly 92% detected once. The sequencing used CD4+ or CD8+ T cells sorted from blood, collected in a trial of the OX40 agonist ivuxolimab. All receptors come from an adult with an advanced solid tumor such as melanoma, head and neck, liver or kidney cancer.

In regard to this clone: The junction and the germline gene differ at one end; a read error may be behind it. The chain joins TRBV7-7 to TRBJ2-7; D remains unclear. This CDR3 region has 13 residues. The V gene's germline CDR1 is SSHAT and CDR2 FNYEAQ (reference sequence). CDR3 bases: TGTGCTAGCAGCCTTGAGGACGGCTACGAGCAGTACTTC. This sequence encodes CASSLEDGYEQYF.

This clone was found once. This rearrangement joins TRBV19 to TRBJ1-1; D is possibly TRBD1 (5 bases). The CDR3 totals 13 residues. Trimming removed 6 bases from V and 4 bases from J, with 12 bases in between. Germline loops: CDR1 LNHDA, CDR2 SQIVND (reference sequence). DNA for the CDR3: TGTGCCAGTAGGTCAGGGAGGGGCACTGAAGCTTTCTTT. It codes for CASRSGRGTEAFF.

This chain connects TRBV11-2 to TRBJ2-7, with D possibly matching TRBD2 (7 bases). Germline V CDR1 and CDR2: SGHAT, FQNNGV. The CDR3 spans 14 residues. Trimming pared 2 bases from V and 5 bases from J, leaving 13 bases between. The CDR3 coding sequence is TGTGCCAGCAGCTTATTCGGGGGGCTGGACGAGCAGTACTTC. This codes for CASSLFGGLDEQYF.

CDR3 DNA: TGCGCCAGCAGCTTGGCAGGCTCTAGGGAGACCCAGTACTTC. Its protein product is CASSLAGSRETQYF. The V and J genes are TRBV5-1 and TRBJ2-5, with D hard to call. Trimming left V 0 bases short and J 5 bases short, with 11 bases between. The CDR3 runs 14 residues. Germline CDR1 is SGHRS and CDR2 is YFSETQ. Supplemented by reference TRBV5-1 and TRBJ2-5, the full variable domain reads KAGVTQTPRYLIKTRGQQVTLSCSPISGHRSVSWYQQTPGQGLQFLFEYFSETQRNKGNFPGRFSGRQFSNSRSEMNVSTLELGDSALYLCASSLAGSRETQYFGPGTRLLVL.

V gene TRBV23-1 combines with J gene TRBJ1-2; 7 nucleotides line up with TRBD1. TRBV23-1 carries the ORF label, with uncertain function. CDR3 length equals 20 residues. V dropped 0 bases and J dropped 4; count of bases not matched to a gene: 20. The CDR3 reads CASSQSLTTGASIRRYGYTF. In DNA form, the CDR3 reads TGCGCCAGCAGTCAATCTTTAACCACAGGGGCGTCAATCCGGCGCTATGGCTACACCTTC.

This chain links TRBV19 with TRBJ2-3; D call uncertain. V lost 3 bases and J 4 bases, leaving 11 bases between the germline ends. The CDR3 runs to 14 residues. Germline CDR1 is LNHDA and CDR2 is SQIVND (reference sequence). In nucleotides, the CDR3 is TGTGCCAGTAGTATCTCAAAGGTTGCAGATACGCAGTATTTT. Protein: CASSISKVADTQYF.

This chain joins TRBV7-9 and TRBJ1-1; 8 bases fit TRBD1. From germline, CDR1 is SEHNR and CDR2 FQNEAQ (reference sequence). The trim removed 6 bases at V and 2 bases at J, leaving 5 bases unmatched. CDR3 length equals 14 residues. The DNA of the CDR3 is TGTGCCAGCAGACCTGACAGGGGAAACACTGAAGCTTTCTTT. This translates into CASRPDRGNTEAFF.

The chain carries TRBV10-2 and TRBJ2-3; D gene ambiguous. CDR3 size: 15 residues. V shed 3 bases and J shed 2 bases, with 12 bases lying between them. The V gene's germline CDR1 is WSHSY and CDR2 SAAADI. Written as DNA, the CDR3 is TGCGCCAGCAGTGAAGTTGGGCGGAACACAGATACGCAGTATTTT. Protein: CASSEVGRNTDTQYF.

V is TRBV30 and J is TRBJ2-5; 7 bases are shared with TRBD1. V was clipped by 5 bases and J by 2 bases; unmatched bases: 20. Germline CDR1 GTSNPN, CDR2 SVGIG (reference sequence). This CDR3 region has 18 residues. The CDR3 loop is CAWENRGSKYRGQETQYF. The CDR3 DNA is TGTGCCTGGGAGAATAGGGGTTCAAAATACAGGGGACAAGAGACCCAGTACTTC. The full variable domain, completed using reference TRBV30 and TRBJ2-5, is SQTIHQWPATLVQPVGSPLSLECTVEGTSNPNLYWYRQAAGRGLQLLFYSVGIGQISSEVPQNLSASRPQDRQFILSSKKLLLSDSGFYLCAWENRGSKYRGQETQYFGPGTRLLVL.

V usage is TRBV19 and J usage is TRBJ2-7; D is unclear. V gave up 3 bases and J gave up 0 bases, with 9 bases separating them. The germline V gene encodes CDR1 LNHDA and CDR2 SQIVND (reference sequence). The CDR3 length is 14 residues. CDR3 sequence (DNA): TGTGCCAGTAGTATGACCCATGCCTCCTACGAGCAGTACTTC. Protein: CASSMTHASYEQYF. Full variable domain (outside the CDR3, taken from reference TRBV19 and TRBJ2-7): DGGITQSPKYLFRKEGQNVTLSCEQNLNHDAMYWYRQDPGQGLRLIYYSQIVNDFQKGDIAEGYSVSREKKESFPLTVTSAQKNPTAFYLCASSMTHASYEQYFGPGTRLTVT.

This sequence joins TRBV7-9 and TRBJ2-3, with D unclear. Germline V gives CDR1 SEHNR, CDR2 FQNEAQ (reference sequence). The CDR3 spans 12 residues. Trimming stripped 5 bases from V and 6 bases from J, with 9 bases between. The CDR3: CASSPRLDTQYF. The CDR3 DNA sequence: TGTGCCAGCAGCCCGCGTCTGGATACGCAGTATTTT.

The V call is TRBV2, the J call TRBJ2-1; 11 bases fit TRBD2. The V and J ends lost 7 bases and 6 bases, in that order; junction bases with no gene match: 8. Germline-derived CDR1 and CDR2 are SNHLY and FYNNEI. The CDR3 consists of 15 residues. CDR3 sequence (DNA): TGTGCCAGCAAGGGAGCTAGCGGGGGGTCCAATGAGCAGTTCTTC. Translation gives CASKGASGGSNEQFF.

V gene TRBV7-6 combines with J gene TRBJ1-4; D ambiguous. The V end was cut by 3 bases, the J end by 0 bases, with 8 bases between. Germline CDR1 and CDR2: SGHVS and FNYEAQ. CDR3 size: 15 residues. This CDR3 reads CASSFGVATNEKLFF. The CDR3 DNA reads as TGTGCCAGCAGCTTCGGGGTTGCAACTAATGAAAAACTGTTTTTT.

The gene calls are TRBV5-5 and TRBJ2-3; 10 positions agree with TRBD2. The CDR3 consists of 16 residues. From germline, CDR1 is SGHKS and CDR2 YYEKEE (reference sequence). V was pared by 0 bases and J by 4 bases, with 5 bases of the junction left unmatched. This CDR3 is CASSLAASGGADTQYF. The CDR3 nucleotides are TGTGCCAGCAGCTTGGCGGCTAGCGGGGGCGCAGATACGCAGTATTTT.

The CDR3 sequence: CASSLAGLVGADTQYF. The CDR3 bases are TGTGCCAGCAGCTTAGCCGGACTAGTTGGGGCAGATACGCAGTATTTT. This chain connects TRBV7-2 to TRBJ2-3; 7 nucleotides match TRBD2. The CDR3 length is 16 residues. Germline V gives CDR1 SGHTA, CDR2 FQGNSA. With 0 bases clipped from V and 4 bases from J, the junction kept 7 bases outside the gene matches.

This clone was seen once. The chain links TRBV4-2 to TRBJ2-1; TRBD2 matches 9 bases. Germline V gene data show CDR1 as LGHNA and CDR2 as YNFKEQ. Trimming at V came to 1 base and at J to 3 bases, leaving 4 bases not matched to a gene. This CDR3 contains 16 residues. CDR3 bases: TGTGCCAGCAGCCAAGGAGGCGGGGGGGTCTACAATGAGCAGTTCTTC. Its translation: CASSQGGGGVYNEQFF.

The J gene is TRBJ1-1, the V gene TRBV19; 8 nucleotides align to TRBD1. The germline V gene has CDR1 LNHDA and CDR2 SQIVND (reference sequence). The junction had 7 bases not matched to a gene; V was cut back by 4 bases and J by 3 bases. CDR3 length: 15 amino acids. The CDR3 region has the DNA TGTGCCAGTAGTAGCCCAGGGGGCTGGGACACTGAAGCTTTCTTT. It codes for CASSSPGGWDTEAFF.

The gene calls are TRBV7-9 and TRBJ1-2; possible D gene TRBD1, 5 bases. The V end was cut by 0 bases, the J end by 6 bases, with 8 bases between. This CDR3 comprises 13 residues. Germline V CDR1 and CDR2: SEHNR, FQNEAQ (reference sequence). The CDR3 sequence: CASSLAQGDGYTF. Written as DNA, the CDR3 is TGTGCCAGCAGCTTAGCCCAGGGTGATGGCTACACCTTC. Full variable domain (outside the CDR3, taken from reference TRBV7-9 and TRBJ1-2): DTGVSQNPRHKITKRGQNVTFRCDPISEHNRLYWYRQTLGQGPEFLTYFQNEAQLEKSRLLSDRFSAERPKGSFSTLEIQRTEQGDSAMYLCASSLAQGDGYTFGSGTRLTVV.

V gene TRBV4-1 combines with J gene TRBJ2-1, with 11 bases aligning to TRBD2. Germline CDR1 and CDR2: MGHRA and YSYEKL. This CDR3 region has 20 residues. V lost 2 bases, J lost 1 base, and 13 bases stayed unmatched. The CDR3: CASSQPAPKTSGTSYNEQFF. The CDR3 bases are TGCGCCAGCAGCCAACCAGCCCCTAAGACTAGCGGGACTTCCTACAATGAGCAGTTCTTC.

V and J are TRBV6-4 and TRBJ1-1; tentatively, D is TRBD1 (5 bases). The germline CDR1 and CDR2 sequences are MRHNA and SNTAGT. The length of the CDR3 is 15 residues. Trimming removed 0 bases at V and 4 bases at J, with 12 bases between. DNA for the CDR3: TGTGCCAGCAGTGACTCCTTCGACGGGGGCACTGAAGCTTTCTTT. Amino acids: CASSDSFDGGTEAFF.

The CDR3 protein is CSVEDRGVKNIQYF. In nucleotides, the CDR3 is TGCAGCGTTGAAGATCGAGGCGTAAAAAACATTCAGTACTTC. V and J are TRBV29-1 and TRBJ2-4, with no clear D. The CDR3 runs to 14 residues. V was cut by 0 bases and J by 4 bases, with 10 bases left in between. Germline V gene sequence: CDR1 SQVTM, CDR2 ANQGSEA.

This rearrangement joins TRBV19 to TRBJ2-1; no firm D call. Germline values: CDR1 LNHDA, CDR2 SQIVND (reference sequence). The V end lost 2 bases, the J end lost 0 bases, and 5 bases lay between the germline ends. This CDR3 has 14 amino acids. Written as DNA, the CDR3 is TGTGCCAGTAGTATATCAAGCTCCTACAATGAGCAGTTCTTC. Translating gives CASSISSSYNEQFF.